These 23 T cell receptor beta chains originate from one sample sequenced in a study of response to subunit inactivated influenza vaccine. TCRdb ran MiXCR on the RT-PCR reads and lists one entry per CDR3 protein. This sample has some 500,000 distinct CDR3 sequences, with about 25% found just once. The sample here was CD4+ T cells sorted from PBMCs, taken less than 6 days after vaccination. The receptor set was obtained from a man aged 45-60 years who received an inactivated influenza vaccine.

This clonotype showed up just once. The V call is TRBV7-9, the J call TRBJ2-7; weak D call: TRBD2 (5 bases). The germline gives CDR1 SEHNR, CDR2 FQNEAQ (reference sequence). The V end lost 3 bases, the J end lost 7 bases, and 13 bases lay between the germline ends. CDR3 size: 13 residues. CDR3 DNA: TGTGCCAGCAGCTTCGTAGGCTGGAGGGAGCAGTACTTC. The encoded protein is CASSFVGWREQYF.

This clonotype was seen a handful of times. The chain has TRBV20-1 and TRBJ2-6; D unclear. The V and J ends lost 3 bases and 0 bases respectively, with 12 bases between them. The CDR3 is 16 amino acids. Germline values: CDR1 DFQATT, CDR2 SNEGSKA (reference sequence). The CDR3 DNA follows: TGCAGTGCTAGCTTTAGTTTTCACTCTGGGGCCAACGTCCTGACTTTC. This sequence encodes CSASFSFHSGANVLTF.

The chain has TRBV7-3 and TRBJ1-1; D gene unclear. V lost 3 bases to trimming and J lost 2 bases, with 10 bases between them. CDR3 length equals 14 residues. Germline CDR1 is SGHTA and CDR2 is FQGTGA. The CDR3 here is CASSFIILNTEAFF. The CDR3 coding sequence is TGTGCCAGCAGCTTTATCATCCTTAACACTGAAGCTTTCTTT.

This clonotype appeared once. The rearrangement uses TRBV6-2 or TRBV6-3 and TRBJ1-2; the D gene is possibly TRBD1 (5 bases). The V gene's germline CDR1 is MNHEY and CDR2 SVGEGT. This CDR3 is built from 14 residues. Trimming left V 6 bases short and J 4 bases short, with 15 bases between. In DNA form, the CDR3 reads TGTGCCAGCAGCTCCGGGACGGCGTTCTATGGCTACACCTTC. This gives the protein CASSSGTAFYGYTF.

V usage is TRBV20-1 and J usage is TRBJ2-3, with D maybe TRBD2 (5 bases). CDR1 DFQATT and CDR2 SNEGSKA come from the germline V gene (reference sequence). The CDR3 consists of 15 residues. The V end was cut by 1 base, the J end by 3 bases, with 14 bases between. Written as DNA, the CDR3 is TGCAGTGCTAGAGCTCCCCTAGCTTCGACAGATACGCAGTATTTT. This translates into CSARAPLASTDTQYF.

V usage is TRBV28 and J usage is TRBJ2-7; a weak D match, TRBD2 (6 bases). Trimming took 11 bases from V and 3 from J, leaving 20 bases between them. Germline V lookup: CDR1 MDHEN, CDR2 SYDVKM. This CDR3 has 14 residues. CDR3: CAQPAPGGNYEQYF. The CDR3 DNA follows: TGTGCCCAACCGGCCCCTGGAGGGAACTACGAGCAGTACTTC.

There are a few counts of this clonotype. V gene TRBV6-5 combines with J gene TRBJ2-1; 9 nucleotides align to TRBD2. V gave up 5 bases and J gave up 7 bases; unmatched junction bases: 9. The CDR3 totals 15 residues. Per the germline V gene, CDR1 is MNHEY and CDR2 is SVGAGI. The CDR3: CASSTDSLAGNEQFF. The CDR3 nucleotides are TGTGCCAGCAGTACCGATTCGCTAGCGGGGAATGAGCAGTTCTTC.

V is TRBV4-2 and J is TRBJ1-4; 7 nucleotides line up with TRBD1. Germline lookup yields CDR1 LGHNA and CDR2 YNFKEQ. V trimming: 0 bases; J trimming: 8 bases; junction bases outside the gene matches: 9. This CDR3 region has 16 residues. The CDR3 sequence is CASSQDQSTGDEKLFF. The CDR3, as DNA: TGTGCCAGCAGCCAAGATCAAAGTACAGGGGACGAAAAACTGTTTTTT.

This chain's CDR3 is CSAPGGLAGAQGTQYF. The CDR3 DNA reads as TGCAGTGCCCCGGGCGGACTAGCAGGGGCCCAGGGGACCCAGTACTTC. The rearrangement joins TRBV20-1 to TRBJ2-5, with TRBD2 matching over 8 bases. There are 16 residues in the CDR3. J was trimmed by 7 bases and V by 6 bases; bases with no gene match: 19. Per the germline V gene, CDR1 is DFQATT and CDR2 is SNEGSKA (reference sequence).

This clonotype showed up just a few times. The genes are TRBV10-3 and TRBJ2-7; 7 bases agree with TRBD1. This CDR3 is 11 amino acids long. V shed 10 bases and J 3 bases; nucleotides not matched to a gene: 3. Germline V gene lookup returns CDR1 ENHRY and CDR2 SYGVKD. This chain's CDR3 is CATTGSYEQYF. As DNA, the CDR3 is TGTGCCACGACAGGGAGCTACGAGCAGTACTTC.

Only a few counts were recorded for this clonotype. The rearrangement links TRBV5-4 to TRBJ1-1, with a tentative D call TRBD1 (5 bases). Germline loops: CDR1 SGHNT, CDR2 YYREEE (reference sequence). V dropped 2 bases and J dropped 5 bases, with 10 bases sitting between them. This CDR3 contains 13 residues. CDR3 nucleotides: TGTGCCAGCAGCTTATACAAGGGGACTGAAGCTTTCTTT. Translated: CASSLYKGTEAFF. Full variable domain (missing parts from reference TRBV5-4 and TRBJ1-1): ETGVTQSPTHLIKTRGQQVTLRCSSQSGHNTVSWYQQALGQGPQFIFQYYREEENGRGNFPPRFSGLQFPNYSSELNVNALELDDSALYLCASSLYKGTEAFFGQGTRLTVV.

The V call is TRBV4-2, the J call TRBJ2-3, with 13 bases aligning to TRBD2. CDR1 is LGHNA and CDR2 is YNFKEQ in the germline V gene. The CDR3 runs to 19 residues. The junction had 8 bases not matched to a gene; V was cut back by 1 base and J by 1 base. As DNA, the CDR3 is TGTGCCAGCAGCCAAGGCACTAGCGGGGGGGCCCCTGGCACAGATACGCAGTATTTT. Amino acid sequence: CASSQGTSGGAPGTDTQYF.

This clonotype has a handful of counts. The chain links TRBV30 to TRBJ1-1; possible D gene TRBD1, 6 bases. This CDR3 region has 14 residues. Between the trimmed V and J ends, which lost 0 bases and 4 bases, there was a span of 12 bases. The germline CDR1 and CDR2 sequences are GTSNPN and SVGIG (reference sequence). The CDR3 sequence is CAWSVRGLVTEAFF. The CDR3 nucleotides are TGTGCCTGGAGTGTAAGGGGGTTGGTCACTGAAGCTTTCTTT.

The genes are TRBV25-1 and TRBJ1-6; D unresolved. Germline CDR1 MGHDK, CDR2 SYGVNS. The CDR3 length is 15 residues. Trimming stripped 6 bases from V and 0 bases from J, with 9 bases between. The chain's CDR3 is CASRGGSSYNSPLHF. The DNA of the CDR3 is TGTGCCAGCAGGGGAGGATCCTCCTATAATTCACCCCTCCACTTT.

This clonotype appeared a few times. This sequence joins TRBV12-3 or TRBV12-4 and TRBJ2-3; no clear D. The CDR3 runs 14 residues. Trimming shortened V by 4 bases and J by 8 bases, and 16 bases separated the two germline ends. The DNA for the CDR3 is TGTGCCAGCAGTTCCACGCCCGGTCCAGGTACGCAGTATTTT. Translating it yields CASSSTPGPGTQYF.

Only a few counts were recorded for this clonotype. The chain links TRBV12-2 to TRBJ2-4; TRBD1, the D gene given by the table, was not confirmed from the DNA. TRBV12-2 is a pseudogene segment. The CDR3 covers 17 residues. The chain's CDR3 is CASRLAKWGGGKNIQYF. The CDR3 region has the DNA TGTGCAAGTCGCTTAGCGAAGTGGGGGGGAGGCAAAAACATTCAGTACTTC.

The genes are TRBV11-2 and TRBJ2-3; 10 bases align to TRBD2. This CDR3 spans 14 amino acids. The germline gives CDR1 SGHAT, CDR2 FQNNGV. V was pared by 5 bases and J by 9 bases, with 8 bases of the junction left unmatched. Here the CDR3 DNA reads TGTGCCAGCAGCCCTGGGACTAGCGCGGCCACGCAGTATTTT. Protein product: CASSPGTSAATQYF.

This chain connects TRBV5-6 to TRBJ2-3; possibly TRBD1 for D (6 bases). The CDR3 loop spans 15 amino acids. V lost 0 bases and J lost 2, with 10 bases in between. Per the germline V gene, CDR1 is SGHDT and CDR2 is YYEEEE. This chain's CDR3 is CASSLGGGDTDTQYF. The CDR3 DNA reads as TGTGCCAGCAGCTTGGGAGGGGGAGACACAGATACGCAGTATTTT. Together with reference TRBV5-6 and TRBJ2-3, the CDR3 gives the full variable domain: DAGVTQSPTHLIKTRGQQVTLRCSPKSGHDTVSWYQQALGQGPQFIFQYYEEEERQRGNFPDRFSGHQFPNYSSELNVNALLLGDSALYLCASSLGGGDTDTQYFGPGTRLTVL.

The CDR3 protein is CSTHTSKGNTQYF. CDR3 coding DNA: TGCAGTACCCACACCTCGAAGGGGAATACGCAGTATTTT. This sequence joins TRBV20-1 and TRBJ2-3; D might be TRBD1 (5 bases). Deletions cut 8 bases from V and 7 bases from J, with 19 bases between. Germline CDR1 is DFQATT and CDR2 is SNEGSKA (reference sequence). The CDR3 runs 13 residues.

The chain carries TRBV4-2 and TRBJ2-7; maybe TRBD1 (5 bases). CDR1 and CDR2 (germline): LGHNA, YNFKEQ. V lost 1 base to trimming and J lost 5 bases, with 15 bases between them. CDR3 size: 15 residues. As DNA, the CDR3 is TGTGCCAGCAGCCAAGGTAGCCAGGGTAGCCACGAGCAGTACTTC. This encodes CASSQGSQGSHEQYF.

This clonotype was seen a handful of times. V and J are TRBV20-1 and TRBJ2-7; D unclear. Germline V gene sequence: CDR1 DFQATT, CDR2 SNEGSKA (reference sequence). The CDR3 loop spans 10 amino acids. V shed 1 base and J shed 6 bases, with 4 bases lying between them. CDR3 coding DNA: TGCAGTGCTAGAGCTTCCGAGCAGTACTTC. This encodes CSARASEQYF.

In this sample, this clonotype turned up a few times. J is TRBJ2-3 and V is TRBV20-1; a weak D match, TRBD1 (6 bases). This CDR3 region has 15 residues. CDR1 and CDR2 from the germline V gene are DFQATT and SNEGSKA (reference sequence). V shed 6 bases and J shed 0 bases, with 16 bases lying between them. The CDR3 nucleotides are TGCAGTGCCCTCGACCGGGACACTAGCACAGATACGCAGTATTTT. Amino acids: CSALDRDTSTDTQYF.

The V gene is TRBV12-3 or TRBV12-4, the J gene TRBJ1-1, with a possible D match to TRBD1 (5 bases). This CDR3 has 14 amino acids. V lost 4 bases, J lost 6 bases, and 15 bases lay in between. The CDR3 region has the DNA TGTGCCAGCAGTTCGACAGCTCAAAGGGCTGAAGCTTTCTTT. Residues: CASSSTAQRAEAFF.